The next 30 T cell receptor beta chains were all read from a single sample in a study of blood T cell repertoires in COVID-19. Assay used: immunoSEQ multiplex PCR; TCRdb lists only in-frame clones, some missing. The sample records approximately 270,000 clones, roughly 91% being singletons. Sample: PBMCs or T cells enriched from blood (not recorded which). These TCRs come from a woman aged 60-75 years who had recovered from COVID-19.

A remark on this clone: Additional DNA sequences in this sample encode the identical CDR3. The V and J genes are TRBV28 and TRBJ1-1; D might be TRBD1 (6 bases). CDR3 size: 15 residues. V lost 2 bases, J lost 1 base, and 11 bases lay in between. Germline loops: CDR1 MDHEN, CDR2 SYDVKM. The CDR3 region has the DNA TGTGCCAGCAGTTTAGCAGGGGCTCGGAACACTGAAGCTTTCTTT. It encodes CASSLAGARNTEAFF.

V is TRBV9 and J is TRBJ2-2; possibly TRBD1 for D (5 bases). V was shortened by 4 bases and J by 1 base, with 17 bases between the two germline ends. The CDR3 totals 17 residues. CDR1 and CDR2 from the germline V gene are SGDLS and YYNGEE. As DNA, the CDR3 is TGTGCCAGCAGCATATCAGGCAGGGTGATGAACACCGGGGAGCTGTTTTTT. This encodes CASSISGRVMNTGELFF.

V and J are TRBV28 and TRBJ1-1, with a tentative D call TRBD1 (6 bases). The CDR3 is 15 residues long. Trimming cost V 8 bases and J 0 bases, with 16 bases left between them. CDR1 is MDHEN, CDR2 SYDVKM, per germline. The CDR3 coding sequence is TGTGCCAGCCGTGCCGGACAGTTTTTGAACACTGAAGCTTTCTTT. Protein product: CASRAGQFLNTEAFF.

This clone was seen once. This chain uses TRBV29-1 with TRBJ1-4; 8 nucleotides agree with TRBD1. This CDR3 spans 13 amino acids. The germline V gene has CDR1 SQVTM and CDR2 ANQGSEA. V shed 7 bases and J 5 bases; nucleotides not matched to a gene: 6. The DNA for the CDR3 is TGCAGCGGATGGGCAGGGGGCAATGAAAAACTGTTTTTT. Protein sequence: CSGWAGGNEKLFF.

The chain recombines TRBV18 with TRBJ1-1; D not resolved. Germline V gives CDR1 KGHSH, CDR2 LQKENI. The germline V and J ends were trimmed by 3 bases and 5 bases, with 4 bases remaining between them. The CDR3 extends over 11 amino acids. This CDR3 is CASSPSTEAFF. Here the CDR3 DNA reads TGTGCCAGCTCACCTTCGACTGAAGCTTTCTTT. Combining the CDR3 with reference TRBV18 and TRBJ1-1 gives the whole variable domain NAGVMQNPRHLVRRRGQEARLRCSPMKGHSHVYWYRQLPEEGLKFMVYLQKENIIDESGMPKERFSAEFPKEGPSILRIQQVVRGDSAAYFCASSPSTEAFFGQGTRLTVV.

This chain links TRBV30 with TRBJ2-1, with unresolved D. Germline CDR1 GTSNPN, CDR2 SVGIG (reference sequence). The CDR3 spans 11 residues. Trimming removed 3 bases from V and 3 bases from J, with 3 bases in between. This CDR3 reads CAWSYYNEQFF. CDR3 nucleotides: TGTGCCTGGAGCTACTACAATGAGCAGTTCTTC.

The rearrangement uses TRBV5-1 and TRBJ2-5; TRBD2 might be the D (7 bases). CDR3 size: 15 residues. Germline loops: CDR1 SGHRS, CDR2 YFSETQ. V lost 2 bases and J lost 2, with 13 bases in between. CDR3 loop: CASSFGRGPQETQYF. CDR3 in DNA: TGCGCCAGCAGCTTCGGGCGGGGGCCGCAAGAGACCCAGTACTTC.

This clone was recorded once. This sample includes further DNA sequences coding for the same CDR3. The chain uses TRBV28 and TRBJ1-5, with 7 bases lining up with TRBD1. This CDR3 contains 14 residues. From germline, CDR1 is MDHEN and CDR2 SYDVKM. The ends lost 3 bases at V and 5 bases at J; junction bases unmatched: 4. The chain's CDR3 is CASSLGQGDQPQHF. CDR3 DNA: TGTGCCAGCAGTTTGGGCCAGGGGGATCAGCCCCAGCATTTT.

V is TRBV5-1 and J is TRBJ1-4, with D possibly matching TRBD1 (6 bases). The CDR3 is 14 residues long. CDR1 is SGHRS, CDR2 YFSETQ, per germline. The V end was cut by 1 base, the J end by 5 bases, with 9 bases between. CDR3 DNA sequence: TGCGCCAGCAGCTTGACAGGGTTGAATGAAAAACTGTTTTTT. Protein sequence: CASSLTGLNEKLFF.

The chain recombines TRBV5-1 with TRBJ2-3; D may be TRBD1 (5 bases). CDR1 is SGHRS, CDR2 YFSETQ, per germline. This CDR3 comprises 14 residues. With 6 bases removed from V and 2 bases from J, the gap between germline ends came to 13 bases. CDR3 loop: CASKAQAPTDTQYF. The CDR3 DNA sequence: TGCGCCAGCAAAGCACAGGCCCCCACAGATACGCAGTATTTT. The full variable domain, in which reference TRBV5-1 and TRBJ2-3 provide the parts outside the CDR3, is KAGVTQTPRYLIKTRGQQVTLSCSPISGHRSVSWYQQTPGQGLQFLFEYFSETQRNKGNFPGRFSGRQFSNSRSEMNVSTLELGDSALYLCASKAQAPTDTQYFGPGTRLTVL.

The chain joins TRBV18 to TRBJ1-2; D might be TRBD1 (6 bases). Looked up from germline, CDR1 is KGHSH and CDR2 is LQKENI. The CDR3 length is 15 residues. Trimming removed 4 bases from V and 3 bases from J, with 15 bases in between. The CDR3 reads CASSQGTSTYYGYTF. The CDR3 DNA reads TGTGCCAGCTCACAAGGGACATCAACTTACTATGGCTACACCTTC.

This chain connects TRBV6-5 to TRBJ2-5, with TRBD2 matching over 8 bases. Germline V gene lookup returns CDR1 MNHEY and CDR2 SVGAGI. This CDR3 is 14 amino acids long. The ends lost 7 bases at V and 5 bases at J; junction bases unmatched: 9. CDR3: CASNFARGGETQYF. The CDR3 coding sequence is TGTGCCAGCAACTTCGCCCGGGGGGGGGAGACCCAGTACTTC.

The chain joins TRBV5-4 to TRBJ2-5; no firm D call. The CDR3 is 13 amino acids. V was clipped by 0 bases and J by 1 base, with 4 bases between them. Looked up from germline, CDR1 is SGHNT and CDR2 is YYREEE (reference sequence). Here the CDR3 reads CASSLDTQETQYF. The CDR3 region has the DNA TGTGCCAGCAGCTTGGACACCCAAGAGACCCAGTACTTC. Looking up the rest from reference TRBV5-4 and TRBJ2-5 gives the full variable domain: ETGVTQSPTHLIKTRGQQVTLRCSSQSGHNTVSWYQQALGQGPQFIFQYYREEENGRGNFPPRFSGLQFPNYSSELNVNALELDDSALYLCASSLDTQETQYFGPGTRLLVL.

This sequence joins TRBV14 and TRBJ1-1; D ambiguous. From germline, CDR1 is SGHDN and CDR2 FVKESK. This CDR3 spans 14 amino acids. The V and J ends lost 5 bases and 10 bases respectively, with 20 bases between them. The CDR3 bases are TGTGCCAGCAGCACTCTAGCTGACCGGGTGGGAGCTTTCTTT. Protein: CASSTLADRVGAFF.

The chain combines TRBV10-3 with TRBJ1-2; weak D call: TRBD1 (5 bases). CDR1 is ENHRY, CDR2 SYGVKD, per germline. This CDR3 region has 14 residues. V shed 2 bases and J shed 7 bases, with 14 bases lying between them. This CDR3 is CAISEASQGSGYTF. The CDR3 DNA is TGTGCCATCAGTGAGGCAAGTCAGGGCTCTGGCTACACCTTC.

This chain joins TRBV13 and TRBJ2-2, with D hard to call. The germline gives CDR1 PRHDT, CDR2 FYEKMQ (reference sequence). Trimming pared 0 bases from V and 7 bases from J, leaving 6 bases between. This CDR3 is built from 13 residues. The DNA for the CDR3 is TGTGCCAGCAGCTTAGGCTTCGGCGGGGAGCTGTTTTTT. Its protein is CASSLGFGGELFF.

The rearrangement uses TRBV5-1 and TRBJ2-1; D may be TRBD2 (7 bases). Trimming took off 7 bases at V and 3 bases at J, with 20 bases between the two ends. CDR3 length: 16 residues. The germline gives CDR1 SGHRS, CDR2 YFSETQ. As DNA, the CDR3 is TGCGCCAGCTCCCGGGGGGCGATTCAAGTCTACAATGAGCAGTTCTTC. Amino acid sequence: CASSRGAIQVYNEQFF.

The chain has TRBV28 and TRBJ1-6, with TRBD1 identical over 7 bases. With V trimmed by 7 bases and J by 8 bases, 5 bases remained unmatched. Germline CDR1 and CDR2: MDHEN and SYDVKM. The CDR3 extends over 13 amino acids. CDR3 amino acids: CASTQTGDSPLHF. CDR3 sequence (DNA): TGTGCCAGCACCCAAACAGGGGATTCACCCCTCCACTTT.

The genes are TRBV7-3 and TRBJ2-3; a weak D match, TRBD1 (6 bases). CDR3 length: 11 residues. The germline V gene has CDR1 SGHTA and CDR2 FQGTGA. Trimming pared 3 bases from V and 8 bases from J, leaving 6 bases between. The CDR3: CASSLGATQYF. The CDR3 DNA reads TGTGCCAGCAGCTTGGGGGCTACGCAGTATTTT.

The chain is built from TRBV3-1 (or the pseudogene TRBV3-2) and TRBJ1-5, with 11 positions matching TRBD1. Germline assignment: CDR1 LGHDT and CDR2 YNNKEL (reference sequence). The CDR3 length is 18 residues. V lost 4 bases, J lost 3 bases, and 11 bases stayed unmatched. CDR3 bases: TGTGCCAGCAGCCTAACCCAAGAGGGACAGGGGGTCAATCAGCCCCAGCATTTT. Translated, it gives CASSLTQEGQGVNQPQHF.

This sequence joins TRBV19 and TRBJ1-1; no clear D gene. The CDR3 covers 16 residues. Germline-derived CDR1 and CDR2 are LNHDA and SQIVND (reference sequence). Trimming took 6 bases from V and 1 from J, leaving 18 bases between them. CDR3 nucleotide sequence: TGTGCCAGTAGGCGGGGAAACGCGGCTAAGAACACTGAAGCTTTCTTT. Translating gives CASRRGNAAKNTEAFF.

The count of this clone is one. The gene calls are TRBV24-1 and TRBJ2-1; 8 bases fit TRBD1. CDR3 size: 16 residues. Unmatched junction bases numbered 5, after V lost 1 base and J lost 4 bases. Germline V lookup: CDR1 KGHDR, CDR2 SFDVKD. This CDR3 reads CATSDLSGGAYNEQFF. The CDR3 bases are TGTGCCACCAGTGATTTATCAGGGGGCGCGTACAATGAGCAGTTCTTC.

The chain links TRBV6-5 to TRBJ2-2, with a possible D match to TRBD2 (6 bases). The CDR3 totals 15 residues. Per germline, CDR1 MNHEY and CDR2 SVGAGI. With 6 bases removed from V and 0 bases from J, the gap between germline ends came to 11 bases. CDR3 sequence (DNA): TGTGCCAGCAGGGTAGCGGCCGCGAACACCGGGGAGCTGTTTTTT. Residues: CASRVAAANTGELFF.

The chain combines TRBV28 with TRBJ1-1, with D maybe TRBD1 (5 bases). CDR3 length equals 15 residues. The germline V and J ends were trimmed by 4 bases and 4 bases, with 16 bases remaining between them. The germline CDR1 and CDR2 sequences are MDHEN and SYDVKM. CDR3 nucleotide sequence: TGTGCCAGCAGTTCCTACTCAGGGAGGACCACTGAAGCTTTCTTT. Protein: CASSSYSGRTTEAFF.

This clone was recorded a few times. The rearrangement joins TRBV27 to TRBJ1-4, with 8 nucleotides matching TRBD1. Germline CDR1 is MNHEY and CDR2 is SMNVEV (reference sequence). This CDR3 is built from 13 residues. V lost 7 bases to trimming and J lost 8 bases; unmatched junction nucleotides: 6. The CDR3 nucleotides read TGTGCCAGCATGGACAGGGTGGGGGAAAAACTGTTTTTT. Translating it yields CASMDRVGEKLFF.

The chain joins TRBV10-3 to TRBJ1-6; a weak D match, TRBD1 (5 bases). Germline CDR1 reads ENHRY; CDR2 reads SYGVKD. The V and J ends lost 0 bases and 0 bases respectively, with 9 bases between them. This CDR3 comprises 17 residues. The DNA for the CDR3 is TGTGCCATCAGTGAGTCGTCAGGGATCTCCTATAATTCACCCCTCCACTTT. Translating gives CAISESSGISYNSPLHF.

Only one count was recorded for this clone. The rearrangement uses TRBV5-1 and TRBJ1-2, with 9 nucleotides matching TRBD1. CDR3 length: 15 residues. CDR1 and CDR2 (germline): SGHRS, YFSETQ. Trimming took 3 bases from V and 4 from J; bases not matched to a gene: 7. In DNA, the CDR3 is TGCGCCAGCAGCTCCGGGACAGGGAGGACCTATGGCTACACCTTC. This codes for CASSSGTGRTYGYTF.

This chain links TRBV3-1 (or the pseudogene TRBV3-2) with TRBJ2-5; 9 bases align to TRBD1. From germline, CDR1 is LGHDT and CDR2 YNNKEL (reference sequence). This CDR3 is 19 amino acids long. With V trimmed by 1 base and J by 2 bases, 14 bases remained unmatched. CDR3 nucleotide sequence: TGTGCCAGCAGCCAAGCCTCCGGGACAGGGATTCTCGGACAAGAGACCCAGTACTTC. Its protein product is CASSQASGTGILGQETQYF.

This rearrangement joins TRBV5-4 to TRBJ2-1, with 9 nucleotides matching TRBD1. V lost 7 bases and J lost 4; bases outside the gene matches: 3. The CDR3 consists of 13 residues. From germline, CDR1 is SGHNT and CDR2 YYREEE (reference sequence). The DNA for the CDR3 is TGTGCCAGCGGACAGGGGCAGTACAATGAGCAGTTCTTC. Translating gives CASGQGQYNEQFF.

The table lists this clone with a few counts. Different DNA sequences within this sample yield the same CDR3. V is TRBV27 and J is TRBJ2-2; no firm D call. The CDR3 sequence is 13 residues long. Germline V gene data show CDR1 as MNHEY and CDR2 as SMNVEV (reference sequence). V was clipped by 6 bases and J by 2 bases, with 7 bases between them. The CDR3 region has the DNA TGTGCCAGCAGAACGGTCAACACCGGGGAGCTGTTTTTT. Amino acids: CASRTVNTGELFF.